The 20 T cell receptor beta chains reported below all come from one sample, sequenced in a study of shared clonotypes between healthy human individuals. TCRdb keeps only in-frame clones here, not all; method: immunoSEQ multiplex PCR. This sample yields roughly 2.1 million clones, of which 90% to 95% are seen a single time; around 1.7% belongs to the top ten. Positive CCR7 selection of CD45RO-negative cells yielded the naive CD8 cells, and terminally differentiated effector memory CD45RA+ cells were excluded. Sequenced sample: naive CD8+ T cells from PBMCs. The source is a man in his late teens or twenties in good health. Some clones in this sample may be carry-over from other donors' samples.

In regard to this clone: In the same sample, other DNA sequences code for this CDR3. The rearrangement links TRBV7-9 to TRBJ1-1, with D possibly being TRBD1 (5 bases). CDR3 length: 14 amino acids. In germline, CDR1 is SEHNR, CDR2 FQNEAQ (reference sequence). Trimming stripped 3 bases from V and 5 bases from J, with 13 bases between. For the CDR3, the DNA is TGTGCCAGCAGCTTCGGCACGGGGGGGACTGAAGCTTTCTTT. This encodes CASSFGTGGTEAFF.

The V and J genes are TRBV11-2 and TRBJ1-1; D perhaps matches TRBD1 (5 bases). The CDR3 has 15 residues. The V end was cut by 4 bases, the J end by 2 bases, with 14 bases between. Germline V gene lookup returns CDR1 SGHAT and CDR2 FQNNGV. CDR3 amino acids: CASSWKEGINTEAFF. CDR3 coding DNA: TGTGCCAGCAGCTGGAAGGAGGGGATAAACACTGAAGCTTTCTTT.

V is TRBV9 and J is TRBJ2-5; 7 bases fit TRBD1. The V gene end was trimmed by 3 bases and the J gene end by 0 bases; junction bases not matched to a gene: 2. From germline, CDR1 is SGDLS and CDR2 YYNGEE. The CDR3 extends over 14 amino acids. The CDR3 DNA reads as TGTGCCAGCAGCGGCGGACAGGACCAAGAGACCCAGTACTTC. It specifies CASSGGQDQETQYF.

The CDR3 sequence is CASRWGGAYNEQFF. The CDR3 coding sequence is TGTGCCAGCAGATGGGGTGGAGCCTACAATGAGCAGTTCTTC. The chain is built from TRBV27 and TRBJ2-1; D unresolved. Germline values: CDR1 MNHEY, CDR2 SMNVEV (reference sequence). The CDR3 length is 14 residues. V dropped 6 bases and J dropped 2 bases, with 11 bases sitting between them.

CDR3 DNA: TGTGCCAGCAGCCCGCGACTGTTAGCGGGTTACAATGAGCAGTTCTTC. Its protein is CASSPRLLAGYNEQFF. The gene calls are TRBV7-9 and TRBJ2-1; 7 bases map to TRBD2. Germline V lookup: CDR1 SEHNR, CDR2 FQNEAQ (reference sequence). The length of the CDR3 is 16 residues. The V gene end was trimmed by 5 bases and the J gene end by 4 bases; junction bases not matched to a gene: 11.

The chain is built from TRBV28 and TRBJ1-5; 10 bases are a match to TRBD1. The CDR3 totals 14 residues. Trimming removed 6 bases from V and 7 bases from J; junction bases left unmatched: 6. Germline V gene sequence: CDR1 MDHEN, CDR2 SYDVKM. The chain's CDR3 is CASRTGGARQPQHF. The DNA of the CDR3 is TGTGCCAGCAGGACAGGGGGCGCGAGGCAGCCCCAGCATTTT.

This rearrangement joins TRBV28 to TRBJ1-2; D is unclear. This CDR3 is 12 amino acids long. The ends were cut back, 6 bases at V and 8 bases at J, with 13 bases in the middle. Germline V gene data show CDR1 as MDHEN and CDR2 as SYDVKM. The CDR3 DNA reads TGTGCCAGCAGCCCAGACTATAGGGGCTACACCTTC. Translation gives CASSPDYRGYTF.

This chain uses TRBV4-1 with TRBJ2-1, with D perhaps TRBD1 (6 bases). The germline V gene encodes CDR1 MGHRA and CDR2 YSYEKL. Trimming cost V 0 bases and J 0 bases, with 9 bases left between them. The CDR3 is made up of 16 amino acids. The CDR3 DNA reads TGCGCCAGCAGCCAAGATCTACAGGGCTCCTACAATGAGCAGTTCTTC. Its protein product is CASSQDLQGSYNEQFF.

The chain carries TRBV13 and TRBJ2-1, with 11 nucleotides matching TRBD2. This CDR3 region has 15 residues. Germline loops: CDR1 PRHDT, CDR2 FYEKMQ (reference sequence). V lost 5 bases, J lost 4 bases, and 4 bases stayed unmatched. The CDR3 region has the DNA TGTGCCAGCAGCCCGGGACTAGCGGAATACAATGAGCAGTTCTTC. Translated: CASSPGLAEYNEQFF.

This chain joins TRBV6-5 and TRBJ2-7; D is undetermined. Looked up from germline, CDR1 is MNHEY and CDR2 is SVGAGI. The CDR3 contains 14 residues. Trimming stripped 5 bases from V and 0 bases from J, with 11 bases between. The DNA for the CDR3 is TGTGCCAGCAGTCTAGTGCGGTCCTCCTACGAGCAGTACTTC. Translating gives CASSLVRSSYEQYF.

The J gene is TRBJ1-5, the V gene TRBV28; D is undetermined. The germline V gene encodes CDR1 MDHEN and CDR2 SYDVKM. Trimming removed 3 bases from V and 11 bases from J, with 14 bases in between. This CDR3 is built from 13 residues. The CDR3 coding sequence is TGTGCCAGCAGTTTGGGCCGGGAGAAGGCCCAGCATTTT. Its translation: CASSLGREKAQHF.

This chain joins TRBV6-5 and TRBJ1-2; no reliable D call. Germline lookup yields CDR1 MNHEY and CDR2 SVGAGI. V was shortened by 1 base and J by 4 bases, with 13 bases between the two germline ends. The CDR3 is 15 residues long. The CDR3 loop reads CASSYYVEGSYGYTF. CDR3 bases: TGTGCCAGCAGTTACTATGTTGAGGGATCCTATGGCTACACCTTC.

The rearrangement links TRBV6-1 to TRBJ2-7, with D uncertain. The V gene's germline CDR1 is MNHNS and CDR2 SASEGT. V dropped 2 bases and J dropped 5 bases, with 13 bases sitting between them. The CDR3 loop spans 14 amino acids. This chain's CDR3 is CASSESLWVNEQYF. The CDR3 DNA reads as TGTGCCAGCAGTGAATCCCTCTGGGTTAACGAGCAGTACTTC.

This chain joins TRBV9 and TRBJ1-5, with D perhaps matching TRBD1 (5 bases). With 2 bases removed from V and 4 bases from J, the gap between germline ends came to 10 bases. Germline assignment: CDR1 SGDLS and CDR2 YYNGEE. The length of the CDR3 is 14 residues. CDR3: CASSVTGENQPQHF. In nucleotides, the CDR3 is TGTGCCAGCAGCGTCACAGGTGAGAATCAGCCCCAGCATTTT.

The genes are TRBV7-8 and TRBJ2-7; 8 bases are a match to TRBD2. Germline CDR1 is SGHVS and CDR2 is FQNEAQ. This CDR3 contains 16 residues. Germline trimming cut 5 bases from V and 2 bases from J; bases unmatched to any gene: 11. CDR3 nucleotide sequence: TGTGCCAGCAGCCTCCCCCAGAGCGGGGGAACCTACGAGCAGTACTTC. Amino acids: CASSLPQSGGTYEQYF. The whole variable domain, filled in from reference TRBV7-8 and TRBJ2-7, reads GAGVSQSPRYKVAKRGQDVALRCDPISGHVSLFWYQQALGQGPEFLTYFQNEAQLDKSGLPSDRFFAERPEGSVSTLKIQRTQQEDSAVYLCASSLPQSGGTYEQYFGPGTRLTVT.

V usage is TRBV7-9 and J usage is TRBJ1-1; 8 bases agree with TRBD1. Germline CDR1 and CDR2: SEHNR and FQNEAQ (reference sequence). After removal of 8 bases from V and 5 bases from J, the junction contained 10 bases not matched to a gene. This CDR3 has 14 amino acids. As DNA, the CDR3 is TGTGCCAGCGCCACAGGGGGGAGGGGGACTGAAGCTTTCTTT. This sequence encodes CASATGGRGTEAFF.

The J gene is TRBJ1-1, the V gene TRBV4-3; no firm D call. Per germline, CDR1 LGHNA and CDR2 YSLEER. This CDR3 spans 14 amino acids. V was cut by 3 bases and J by 7 bases, with 15 bases left in between. The CDR3 nucleotides read TGCGCCAGCAGCCAGGGAGTAAGGGCCTTTGAAGCTTTCTTT. This gives the protein CASSQGVRAFEAFF.

The J gene is TRBJ1-5, the V gene TRBV30, with D perhaps matching TRBD1 (6 bases). Trimming took 0 bases from V and 6 from J, leaving 15 bases between them. Looked up from germline, CDR1 is GTSNPN and CDR2 is SVGIG (reference sequence). This CDR3 spans 15 amino acids. CDR3 sequence (DNA): TGTGCCTGGAGTGTATGGGGGGCTATGGGTCAGCCCCAGCATTTT. Protein: CAWSVWGAMGQPQHF.

This rearrangement joins TRBV6-5 to TRBJ2-7; either TRBD1 or TRBD2 may fit D (5 bases each). Germline V CDR1 and CDR2: MNHEY, SVGAGI. The CDR3 extends over 14 amino acids. Between the trimmed V and J ends, which lost 2 bases and 5 bases, there was a span of 13 bases. The CDR3 loop is CASSYTTRGDEQYF. CDR3 sequence (DNA): TGTGCCAGCAGTTACACCACCCGAGGGGACGAGCAGTACTTC.

This rearrangement joins TRBV10-3 to TRBJ1-5; D gene ambiguous. This CDR3 has 15 amino acids. CDR1 is ENHRY, CDR2 SYGVKD, per germline. Trimming shortened V by 0 bases and J by 6 bases, and 12 bases separated the two germline ends. CDR3 nucleotide sequence: TGTGCCATCAGTGAGTCGAGCCCAGGTAGTCAGCCCCAGCATTTT. As protein: CAISESSPGSQPQHF.